What follows are 9 T cell receptor beta chains derived from one specimen sequenced in a study of shared clonotypes between healthy human individuals. CD45RO-negative CD8 cells positively selected for CCR7 made up the naive population, which excluded terminally differentiated effector memory CD45RA+ cells. Produced via immunoSEQ multiplex PCR; TCRdb's table is partial and in-frame only. The sample includes around 1.9 million clones, approximately 94% seen only once; the top ten take around 1.7%. The specimen sequenced was naive CD8+ T cells from PBMCs. The source is a man in his late teens or twenties in good health. Some clones in this sample may be carry-over from other donors' samples.

The gene calls are TRBV5-6 and TRBJ1-2, with unresolved D. V was shortened by 1 base and J by 4 bases, with 14 bases between the two germline ends. Germline CDR1 reads SGHDT; CDR2 reads YYEEEE. This CDR3 has 15 amino acids. The CDR3 DNA reads TGTGCCAGCAGCTTGAGGCCACTTCCCTTCTATGGCTACACCTTC. It is translated as CASSLRPLPFYGYTF.

This sequence joins TRBV9 and TRBJ2-5; 8 nucleotides line up with TRBD2. Germline CDR1 SGDLS, CDR2 YYNGEE. The CDR3 sequence is 15 residues long. The V segment lost 4 bases and the J segment 4 bases; nucleotides outside the gene matches: 9. The CDR3 here is CASSPSGGKGETQYF. The DNA of the CDR3 is TGTGCCAGCAGCCCCTCGGGGGGGAAGGGAGAGACCCAGTACTTC.

This chain connects TRBV15 to TRBJ1-2, with D possibly being TRBD1 (5 bases). V was shortened by 1 base and J by 4 bases, with 7 bases between the two germline ends. The CDR3 is made up of 13 amino acids. CDR1 LNHNV and CDR2 YYDKDF come from the germline V gene (reference sequence). The CDR3 sequence: CATSRGDSYGYTF. The CDR3 bases are TGTGCCACCAGCAGAGGAGACAGCTATGGCTACACCTTC.

V is TRBV9 and J is TRBJ2-1, with 11 bases matching TRBD1. V lost 4 bases to trimming and J lost 4 bases; unmatched junction nucleotides: 7. The CDR3 sequence is 16 residues long. CDR1 is SGDLS and CDR2 is YYNGEE in the germline V gene. CDR3 protein: CASSPYGTGGYNEQFF. CDR3 bases: TGTGCCAGCAGCCCCTACGGGACAGGGGGTTACAATGAGCAGTTCTTC.

The chain employs TRBV27 and TRBJ2-6, with a possible D match to TRBD2 (5 bases). The V end was cut by 8 bases, the J end by 0 bases, with 17 bases between. There are 17 residues in the CDR3. CDR1 is MNHEY, CDR2 SMNVEV, per germline (reference sequence). The CDR3 sequence: CASGKREPPSGANVLTF. The CDR3 bases are TGTGCCAGCGGCAAGAGGGAGCCCCCCTCTGGGGCCAACGTCCTGACTTTC.

The sample holds one count of this clone. In the same sample, other DNA sequences code for this CDR3. The chain is built from TRBV9 and TRBJ2-5, with D perhaps TRBD2 (7 bases). The ends were cut back, 4 bases at V and 5 bases at J, with 15 bases in the middle. This CDR3 contains 14 residues. Germline V gene lookup returns CDR1 SGDLS and CDR2 YYNGEE. CDR3 bases: TGTGCCAGCAGCCGGGGAGGGGGGCCGGAGACCCAGTACTTC. Its translation: CASSRGGGPETQYF.

The chain joins TRBV27 to TRBJ1-2; tentative D call: TRBD1 (5 bases). The CDR3 has 15 residues. The ends were cut back, 6 bases at V and 2 bases at J, with 16 bases in the middle. Germline CDR1 MNHEY, CDR2 SMNVEV (reference sequence). This chain's CDR3 is CASSPGPGANYGYTF. The CDR3 nucleotides are TGTGCCAGCAGCCCAGGGCCCGGCGCCAACTATGGCTACACCTTC.

In this sample, this clone turned up once. V usage is TRBV10-3 and J usage is TRBJ1-3, with a tentative D call TRBD1 (6 bases). V was pared by 6 bases and J by 2 bases, with 8 bases between. The germline CDR1 and CDR2 sequences are ENHRY and SYGVKD. CDR3 length: 13 residues. The CDR3 DNA is TGTGCCATCAGGACAGGCACTGGAAACACCATATATTTT. As protein: CAIRTGTGNTIYF.

This clone was seen a handful of times. The V call is TRBV10-1, the J call TRBJ1-1, with D possibly TRBD1 on 6 matching bases. The V end was cut by 6 bases, the J end by 1 base, with 9 bases between. Per germline, CDR1 WNHNN and CDR2 SYGVQD (reference sequence). The CDR3 is 13 residues long. This CDR3 is CASREDRNTEAFF. The DNA of the CDR3 is TGCGCCAGCAGGGAGGACAGGAACACTGAAGCTTTCTTT.